This TCR beta chain was profiled in a study of vaccination and CD4 T cells after COVID-19 (dated by TCRdb to 2021 to 2024). Looking at the study overall: Every convalescent patient had a positive nasal swab PCR test for SARS-CoV-2, with mild disease in nine or ten patients and severe disease in one. The convalescent cohort included six males and four females, with two Hispanic individuals, seven Caucasians, two Asians and one multiracial person. Participants got two doses of the Pfizer-BioNTech BNT162b2 vaccine (n=8) or two doses of the Moderna mRNA-1273 vaccine (n=2). Post-COVID blood samples were collected from convalescent patients a median of approximately 100 days after diagnosis, with a range of about 35 to 161 days. Post-vaccine blood samples were obtained a median of about 70 days after the second vaccine dose, with a range of roughly 12 to 250 days. The cultures were stimulated with overlapping spike peptide pools from SARS-CoV-2 and from the common cold coronaviruses HCoV-NL63, HCoV-OC43 and HCoV-229E. In control cultures, a CEFX viral epitope pool was used as positive control, an HIV-1 Nef peptide pool was used as negative control, or no peptide was added. The spike-specific CD4+ TCR repertoire was compared before and after mRNA vaccination in over nine COVID-19 convalescent patients and several infection-naive healthy vaccine recipients. The investigation overall reported the following: In convalescent patients, nearly all vaccine-specific clones (304 of 307) were found to be mono-reactive for SARS-CoV-2 spike rather than cross-reactive with common cold coronaviruses. In convalescent patients, a median around 83% of post-vaccine SARS-CoV-2-reactive clones were detected only after vaccination, and vaccine-specific priming was suggested by this finding. The median count of SARS-CoV-2-reactive clonotypes went up from approximately 22 after infection to about 40 after vaccination, although the change was not significant. The number of convalescent patients in the study was relatively small, and the study did not examine early timepoints following natural infection.

Reading the label with the study, this specimen's treatment or condition is: approximately nine-day PBMC culture with coronavirus spike peptide pools or control peptides (ViraFEST assay). The ViraFEST assay was used in the study, in which antigen-specific T cells were expanded with peptide pools and expanded clonotypes were subsequently identified by TCR sequencing. The positive SARS-CoV-2 PCR tests of the convalescent patients were dated from March to December 2020, before the Alpha, Beta and Delta variants emerged in the United States. About 2 million PBMCs per well were cultured in IMDM with roughly 4.8% human AB serum and 8.5 to 10 IU/ml IL-2, plus 10 ug/ml peptide pools. On days 3 and 7, half of the culture medium was replaced with fresh IL-2-containing medium. After around 11 days of culture, CD4+ T cells were isolated by negative selection using the EasySep CD4+ T cell isolation kit. Ficoll-Paque Plus gradient centrifugation was used to isolate PBMCs from whole blood, and the isolated PBMCs were then either used fresh or cryopreserved at -140C. Culture conditions were generally each tested in triplicate wells.

Preparation of the library involved PCR. DNA from cultured CD4+ T cells was subjected to TCR sequencing with the Oncomine TCR Beta short-read assay at the Johns Hopkins FTIC core. The QIAamp micro DNA kit was used to extract genomic DNA from the cultured CD4+ T cells. The Oncomine TCR Beta libraries from cultured CD4+ T cells were pooled using unique dual indexes and then sequenced on an Illumina iSeq 100. The published analysis was carried out like this. Non-productive sequences were removed, and CDR3s not starting with C, not ending with F or W, or shorter than 7 amino acids were discarded. Antigen-specific clonotypes were identified with the MANAFEST web application by comparing peptide-stimulated wells with reference and other culture wells. An FDR below 0.05, an odds ratio above 5, and a productive frequency above 0.1% in at least two of three replicate wells were required for clones to be considered positive. A clonotype counted as cross-reactive if it showed significant expansion both in the SARS-CoV-2 spike wells and in at least one common cold coronavirus spike condition. CDR3 homology was assessed with Levenshtein distances (stringdist) and unrooted phylogenetic trees (ape) in R version 3.6.1. TCRdb trimmed public reads at Q25 via fastp, called clones via MiXCR and kept in-frame beta chains. Merged by CDR3 protein, the rows form single entries marked with the most common genes and DNA. None of the V and J calls come from the authors' own analysis; TCRdb made them. In this sample the table shows approximately 11,000 distinct CDR3 sequences, roughly three quarters of which occur a single time. Of the sample, 10% to 15% falls within the top ten clones.

V sheds 5 bases and J sheds 4 bases, leaving 12 bases between their ends. From its cysteine to its phenylalanine, the CDR3 spans 13 amino acids. The entry retains the CDR3 DNA only, 39 bases that are in frame from base 1. CDR1 and CDR2, looked up from the germline V gene (reference sequence), are DFQATT and SNEGSKA. The count of this clonotype is one. Its antigen is currently not known. Base qualities were left out, and no much larger clone turns up one base away. One read offers little support. The specimen sequenced was CD4+ T cells from blood, cultured in vitro. This receptor was obtained from a human donor who had recovered from COVID-19. The chain couples TRBV20-1 to TRBJ2-1, with TRBD2 perhaps the D gene, on 5 matching bases. The nucleotides read TGCAGTGCTCCCACCGGGAAGTACAATGAGCAGTTCTTC. This translates into CSAPTGKYNEQFF.